This is a list of T cell receptor beta chains from one sample in a study of blood T cell repertoires in COVID-19. TCRdb keeps only in-frame clones here, not all; method: immunoSEQ multiplex PCR. This table has approximately 18,000 clones, around 80% appearing once. Sequencing was done on a sample of peripheral blood. The receptors come from a man between 60 and 75 years old with acute or convalescent COVID-19. CDR3s include the opening cysteine and the closing phenylalanine or tryptophan. D genes are given only for firm matches. Size is omitted from some rows. Given values are once, few, many or a class for expanded clones.

J,V,D,size,length,DNA,CDR3
TRBJ1-2,TRBV28,TRBD1,.,12,TGTGCCTCGGCTCAGGGGGCTGGTGGCTACACCTTC,CASAQGAGGYTF
TRBJ2-7,TRBV7-8,TRBD1,few,14,TGTGCCAGCAGAACGCACAGGGGGCGGTACGAGCAGTACTTC,CASRTHRGRYEQYF
TRBJ1-3,TRBV7-9,.,few,14,TGTGCCGTCGGAGGTCCCCTCTCTGGAAACACCATATATTTT,CAVGGPLSGNTIYF
TRBJ1-6,TRBV28,.,.,15,TGTGCCAGCACCCAGACAGAAAGGTATAATTCACCCCTCCACTTT,CASTQTERYNSPLHF
TRBJ1-2,TRBV18,.,.,14,TGTGCCAGCTCACCACCTAGCGGAGGCTATGGCTACACCTTC,CASSPPSGGYGYTF
TRBJ2-7,TRBV4-1,.,few,15,TGCGCCAGCAGCCAAGATGACAGGACCTCCTACGAGCAGTACTTC,CASSQDDRTSYEQYF
TRBJ1-1,TRBV6-5,.,.,15,TGTGCCAGCAGTTACTCGGCCAGTATGAACACTGAAGCTTTCTTT,CASSYSASMNTEAFF
TRBJ1-5,TRBV4-1,TRBD1,.,17,TGCGCCAGCAGCCAAGATCCGAGGACAGGGCACAATCAGCCCCAGCATTTT,CASSQDPRTGHNQPQHF
TRBJ1-4,TRBV4-1,TRBD1,.,17,TGCGCCAGCAGCCACCACCGCCCCGGGACAGGGGATGAAAAACTGTTTTTT,CASSHHRPGTGDEKLFF
TRBJ2-7,TRBV11-2,TRBD2,.,15,TGTGCCAGCAGCAATAGCGGGGTCTTCTCCTACGAGCAGTACTTC,CASSNSGVFSYEQYF
TRBJ2-3,TRBV5-1,.,.,13,TGCGCCAGCAGCTTGGCGCTCGGAGATACGCAGTATTTT,CASSLALGDTQYF
TRBJ2-7,TRBV27,TRBD1,.,13,TGTGCCAGCAGCCCGACAGGGTCCTACGAGCAGTACTTC,CASSPTGSYEQYF
TRBJ2-2,TRBV5-1,TRBD1,few,17,TGCGCCAGCAGCGTCTCAGCGGTGACAGGGGCGTCCGGGGAGCTGTTTTTT,CASSVSAVTGASGELFF
TRBJ1-2,TRBV7-3,TRBD1,few,16,TGTGCCAGCAGCTGGGATGCAAGAGACAGGGCTTCGGGCTACACCTTC,CASSWDARDRASGYTF
TRBJ2-7,TRBV7-8,.,large,14,TGTGCCAGCAGCTTAGCGGCGGGCTGGTACGAGCAGTACTTC,CASSLAAGWYEQYF
TRBJ2-5,TRBV5-1,TRBD1,.,15,TGCGCCAGCAGCGAATCGACAGGGTGGGGAGAGACCCAGTACTTC,CASSESTGWGETQYF
TRBJ2-3,TRBV7-9,.,.,15,TGTGCCAGCAGCTCCCCGGGACAACCCAAGCATACGCAGTATTTT,CASSSPGQPKHTQYF
TRBJ1-2,TRBV19,.,.,13,TGTGCCAGTAGTTTAACCAGGAACTATGGCTACACCTTC,CASSLTRNYGYTF
TRBJ1-1,TRBV18,.,.,13,TGTGCCAGCTCTCGGGACAAGAACACTGAAGCTTTCTTT,CASSRDKNTEAFF
TRBJ2-7,TRBV5-1,.,.,15,TGCGCCAGCAGCTTGGCTCCAGGGGAAGCCTACGAGCAGTACTTC,CASSLAPGEAYEQYF
TRBJ1-1,TRBV6-5,.,.,15,TGTGCCACTAAATGGGAGGGGGGAGGGTACACTGAAGCTTTCTTT,CATKWEGGGYTEAFF
TRBJ2-7,TRBV30,TRBD2,.,14,TGTGCCTGGAGCGGACTAGCGGGGGTTTACGAGCAGTACTTC,CAWSGLAGVYEQYF
TRBJ1-5,TRBV6-6,TRBD1,.,13,TGTGCCAGCAGTCAGGGACAGGGCCAGCCCCAGCATTTT,CASSQGQGQPQHF
TRBJ2-7,TRBV5-1,.,.,16,TGCGCCAGCAGCTTGGAAGGGGGAGAGGGGACCTACGAGCAGTACTTC,CASSLEGGEGTYEQYF
TRBJ2-5,TRBV7-8,.,once,18,TGTGCCAGCAGCTTAGTACGGTCACCGAGGACACCGAAAGAGACCCAGTACTTC,CASSLVRSPRTPKETQYF
TRBJ2-2,TRBV2,.,.,12,TGTGCCACCTCAGGGGTTCTGGGGGAGCTGTTTTTT,CATSGVLGELFF
TRBJ1-2,TRBV5-1,.,.,14,TGCGCCAGCAGCCGCGGCACAGGAGACTATGGCTACACCTTC,CASSRGTGDYGYTF
TRBJ1-5,TRBV18,TRBD1,.,13,TGTGCCAGCTCACCGACAGGGGATCAGCCCCAGCATTTT,CASSPTGDQPQHF
TRBJ1-6,TRBV19,TRBD1,.,14,TGTGCCAGTAGTATAGCGGGACAGGGAAGGGCCCTCCACTTT,CASSIAGQGRALHF
TRBJ1-1,TRBV10-3,.,once,15,TGTGCCATCAGTGCCGGGGGAGGATGGAACACTGAAGCTTTCTTT,CAISAGGGWNTEAFF
TRBJ1-2,TRBV7-2,.,.,15,TGTGCCAGCAGCTTAGTCGGGCAGGGGCCCTATGGCTACACCTTC,CASSLVGQGPYGYTF
TRBJ2-7,TRBV2,TRBD2,few,15,TGTGCCAGCAGTGAAACAGGCGGGGGAACCTACGAGCAGTACTTC,CASSETGGGTYEQYF
TRBJ1-3,TRBV2,.,.,16,TGTGCCAGCAGTGAAGGACAAACTGCTCTTGGAAACACCATATATTTT,CASSEGQTALGNTIYF
TRBJ2-1,TRBV6-6,TRBD2,.,15,TGTGCCAGCAGTTACTCGGGCGGGGGCTACAATGAGCAGTTCTTC,CASSYSGGGYNEQFF
TRBJ1-4,TRBV18,TRBD1,.,15,TGTGCCAGCTCACCTACAGGGGGCGAAGCGCTAAAACTGTTTTTT,CASSPTGGEALKLFF
TRBJ2-3,TRBV9,TRBD2,few,16,TGTGCCAGCAGCACCGGGACTAGCGGGGGGGCAGATACGCAGTATTTT,CASSTGTSGGADTQYF
TRBJ1-3,TRBV4-1,.,.,15,TGCGCCAGCAGCCAAGATGACAGAGCTGGAAACACCATATATTTT,CASSQDDRAGNTIYF
TRBJ2-1,TRBV2,TRBD2,.,20,TGTGCCAGCAGTGCCGAACTTTCCTGGACTAGCGGGGGGCGATACAATGAGCAGTTCTTC,CASSAELSWTSGGRYNEQFF
TRBJ1-4,TRBV6-1,.,.,13,TGTGCCAGCAGTGACAGGGAAGGCGAAAAACTGTTTTTT,CASSDREGEKLFF
TRBJ2-7,TRBV4-2,.,once,15,TGTGCCAGCAGCCTCGAGGCTAGCGTCAACTACGAGCAGTACTTC,CASSLEASVNYEQYF
TRBJ2-7,TRBV10-3,TRBD1,.,14,TGTGCCATCAGGTCGACAGGGGGCTATGCCGAGCAGTACTTC,CAIRSTGGYAEQYF
TRBJ1-6,TRBV20-1,.,.,15,TGCAGTGCTAGTAACAGGGTCGTCGGGGGGTCACCCCTCCACTTT,CSASNRVVGGSPLHF
TRBJ2-2,TRBV18,.,.,15,TGTGCCAGCTCACCAATAGGACTCTTTACCGGGGAGCTGTTTTTT,CASSPIGLFTGELFF
TRBJ2-3,TRBV2,TRBD2,once,14,TGTGCCAGCAGTCTCACGGGGGGGCCAGATACGCAGTATTTT,CASSLTGGPDTQYF
TRBJ1-2,TRBV6-4,TRBD1,.,15,TGTGCCAGCAGTCCGACAGGGGGTGTTAACTATGGCTACACCTTC,CASSPTGGVNYGYTF
TRBJ1-3,TRBV9,.,few,16,TGTGCCAGCAGCGTAGACTTCTCGGGCTCTGGAAACACCATATATTTT,CASSVDFSGSGNTIYF
TRBJ1-1,TRBV27,.,.,17,TGTGCCAGCAGTCTCCTCGGGGGGGGACCCATGAACACTGAAGCTTTCTTT,CASSLLGGGPMNTEAFF
TRBJ1-5,TRBV6-5,.,few,13,TGTGCCAGCAGTAGGGGTAACAATCAGCCCCAGCATTTT,CASSRGNNQPQHF
TRBJ2-7,TRBV21-1,.,.,19,TGTGCCAGCAGCAAAAAGGGTAGGGGGCGGACAGGGGTCTCCTACGAGCAGTACTTC,CASSKKGRGRTGVSYEQYF
TRBJ2-2,TRBV14,TRBD1,.,14,TGTGCCAGCAGCCGGGGACAGGAGTACGGGGAGCTGTTTTTT,CASSRGQEYGELFF
TRBJ1-1,TRBV2,.,.,15,TGTGCCAGCAGTGATGGCAGGGTTGGGGGGACTGAAGCTTTCTTT,CASSDGRVGGTEAFF
TRBJ1-4,TRBV4-1,.,.,15,TGCGCCAGCAGCCGCACAGGCGCAACTAATGAAAAACTGTTTTTT,CASSRTGATNEKLFF
TRBJ1-5,TRBV12-5,TRBD1,.,17,TGTGCTAGTGGGGACAGGGCCTCTCTAAATAGCAATCAGCCCCAGCATTTT,CASGDRASLNSNQPQHF
TRBJ2-1,TRBV7-6,.,.,15,TGTGCCAGCAGCTTGAGGGGAGGGGGTTACAATGAGCAGTTCTTC,CASSLRGGGYNEQFF
TRBJ2-4,TRBV5-6,.,.,18,TGTGCCAGCAGCTTGGCCGGACAGCGCACTTTAGCCAAAAACATTCAGTACTTC,CASSLAGQRTLAKNIQYF
TRBJ1-2,TRBV6-6,.,.,16,TGTGCCAGCAGGCAAATGGGTGGGGCCATGGTCTATGGCTACACCTTC,CASRQMGGAMVYGYTF
TRBJ1-5,TRBV27,.,.,14,TGTGCCAGCAGCTACGATCATAGCAATCAGCCCCAGCATTTT,CASSYDHSNQPQHF
TRBJ2-3,TRBV28,.,.,14,TGTGCCAGCAGTTTAGGCGGGGGCACAGATACGCAGTATTTT,CASSLGGGTDTQYF